Listed below are T cell receptor beta chains from one sample, sequenced in a study of T cell responses to AZD1222 COVID-19 vaccine. Method: immunoSEQ multiplex PCR; TCRdb's copy keeps in-frame clones and lacks some. This table has fewer than 120,000 clones, roughly 90% appearing once. The source material was peripheral blood, sampled 28 days after the second AZD1222 dose. These receptors were obtained from an adult who received the AZD1222 COVID-19 vaccine. The CDR3 runs from the conserved cysteine through the conserved F or W. Fields, in order: D gene, clone size, V gene, J gene, CDR3 DNA, CDR3 protein. D genes are given only for firm matches. Clone size appears in some rows only: once, few, many, or a class for an expanded clone.

TRBD1	once	TRBV11-1	TRBJ2-3	TGTGCCAGCAGCTTAGAACAGGGGAACACAGATACGCAGTATTTT	CASSLEQGNTDTQYF
TRBD1	NA	TRBV6-5	TRBJ2-3	TGTGCCAGCAGGGACAGGGGCACAGATACGCAGTATTTT	CASRDRGTDTQYF
NA	NA	TRBV10-3	TRBJ2-7	TGTGCCATCAGTGGGGGTTCCCACTCCTACGAGCAGTACTTC	CAISGGSHSYEQYF
NA	NA	TRBV19	TRBJ1-1	TGTGCCAGTAGTATGGGGGGACACAAATACACTGAAGCTTTCTTT	CASSMGGHKYTEAFF
TRBD2	NA	TRBV18	TRBJ2-1	TGTGCCAGCTCACCGCTAGCGGGGGGGAGCCACAATGAGCAGTTCTTC	CASSPLAGGSHNEQFF
TRBD1	NA	TRBV6-5	TRBJ2-5	TGTGCCAGCAGTACTACAGGGGGCGGTCAAGAGACCCAGTACTTC	CASSTTGGGQETQYF
NA	NA	TRBV4-2	TRBJ2-5	TGTGCCAGCAGCCAAGAGGCAAACAGCGGGACCCAGTACTTC	CASSQEANSGTQYF
NA	few	TRBV7-9	TRBJ2-3	TGTGCCAGCAGCTTAGAAAGGGACGGCCAGCGTACGCAGTATTTT	CASSLERDGQRTQYF
NA	NA	TRBV5-1	TRBJ1-1	TGCGCCAGCAGCTTGGGGAGGTTGAACACTGAAGCTTTCTTT	CASSLGRLNTEAFF
TRBD1	NA	TRBV5-1	TRBJ1-3	TGCGCCAGCAGCCCGGACCAGGGGGTTGGAAACACCATATATTTT	CASSPDQGVGNTIYF
TRBD1	NA	TRBV6-5	TRBJ1-1	TGTGCCAGCAGTCCAGTAGGGGGCGGGACTGAAGCTTTCTTT	CASSPVGGGTEAFF
NA	NA	TRBV24-1	TRBJ2-3	TGTGCCACCAGTGGAGGGAGCACAGATACGCAGTATTTT	CATSGGSTDTQYF